Sequencing of this T cell receptor beta chain was carried out in a study of T-cell reconstitution after alpha-beta-depleted transplantation in children. Study-level points and caveats: Diversity of TCRbeta at day 60 was high in some patients, arising from surviving recipient T cells and thymic progenitors. Where alpha-beta T cells came from about two months after transplant was reportedly several hundred expanded graft clones. Counts and diversity of T cells one year after transplant came mostly from newly produced T cells.

A library of TCRbeta sequences, prepared with unique molecular identifiers, was generated. TCRdb called the PCR reads again in MiXCR, with one record for every CDR3 protein. The sample has about 830,000 distinct CDR3 sequences; roughly 15% are singletons. CDR1 and CDR2 from the germline V gene are LGHDT and YNNKEL (reference sequence). V lost 0 bases and J lost 4, with 9 bases in between. This CDR3 contains 14 residues. A few counts support this clonotype. Its antigen remains unknown. The sequences come from PBMCs, mostly from graft donor cells, collected 360 days after TCRalphabeta/CD19-depleted stem cell transplant. V usage is TRBV3-1 and J usage is TRBJ2-5; possible D gene TRBD2, 6 bases. The origin of this receptor is a male patient aged 10 to 17 who had a stem cell transplant for acute lymphoblastic leukemia, so the T cells may come from the graft donor. CDR3 amino acids: CASSQDWRGETQYF. The CDR3 DNA sequence: TGTGCCAGCAGCCAAGATTGGCGGGGAGAGACCCAGTACTTC.